This T cell receptor beta chain originates from a study of cytomegalovirus exposure and HLA in healthy donors. In the case of this clone: The antigen remains unidentified.

The study ran its PCR with 60 Vbeta and 13 Jbeta primers. Profiled with immunoSEQ multiplex PCR; TCRdb holds only in-frame clones, not every one. The repertoire holds 190,000 or so clones, with about 80% as singletons. Study-wide findings and caveats: Some TCR beta chains (more than 150 of them) were listed as cytomegalovirus-associated. Reportedly, diagnosis of cytomegalovirus status by the classifier showed high specificity and sensitivity.

This CDR3 is built from 16 residues. CDR1 LNHDA and CDR2 SQIVND come from the germline V gene (reference sequence). V was pared by 1 base and J by 0 bases, with 7 bases between. Everyone who donated was a healthy bone marrow donor. The rearrangement links TRBV19 to TRBJ2-6; possible D gene TRBD2, 6 bases. The receptor was derived from a woman in her fifties or sixties in good health and CMV-seropositive. The sample was PBMCs. The CDR3 nucleotides read TGTGCCAGTAGTATAGGGAGGGACTCTGGGGCCAACGTCCTGACTTTC. Its translation is CASSIGRDSGANVLTF.